This T cell receptor beta chain was obtained from a study of beta chain features in type 1 diabetes. Turning to the study itself: All of the samples together had some 110 million sorted cells examined. Findings and limits, study-wide: Moderate but significant shortening of TCRB CDR3s was recorded in all four CD4+ subsets from Type 1 diabetes patients. Insertions were fewer and deletions more numerous at VDJ junctions in type 1 diabetes patients. Compared to healthy donors, patients appeared to have naive, central memory and Treg TCRB repertoires that were more alike.

Comments on this clone: Its matching antigen is unknown.

The study reverse transcribed the entire isolated RNA, so it sequenced expressed TCRB transcripts. Sequenced by immunoSEQ multiplex PCR; TCRdb stores in-frame clones only, minus some. The sample holds about 28,000 clones; about 61% are singletons and the top ten take 2% to 3%. Germline assignment: CDR1 LNHNV and CDR2 YYDKDF (reference sequence). The CDR3 loop spans 14 amino acids. The V and J ends lost 8 bases and 7 bases, in that order; junction bases with no gene match: 5. V and J are TRBV15 and TRBJ2-1; 13 positions agree with TRBD2. The sequenced material came from Tregs from blood. The receptor was derived from a woman aged 25 to 39 with type 1 diabetes. The DNA of the CDR3 is TGTGCCACCCGCCCGGGACTAGCGGGAAATGAGCAGTTCTTC. Protein: CATRPGLAGNEQFF.